One and the same sample provided the 20 T cell receptor beta chains below, sequenced in a study of T cells in Graves' hyperthyroidism and ophthalmopathy. Amplification of TCR beta CDR3 regions used RNA as the template. Initially, a first-round RT-PCR of the TCR CDR3 employed the HTBI primer set. TCRdb re-analysed the multiplex PCR reads in MiXCR, keeping a single row per CDR3 protein. This table has 550,000 to 850,000 distinct CDR3 sequences, roughly a sixth appearing once. The sequenced material came from blood. These receptors originate from a woman aged 45-65 years with Graves' hyperthyroidism that later progressed to Graves' ophthalmopathy.

This clonotype has at least ten counts. The chain is built from TRBV11-2 and TRBJ1-4, with TRBD1 matching 7 bases. Per the germline V gene, CDR1 is SGHAT and CDR2 is FQNNGV. V trimming: 4 bases; J trimming: 3 bases; junction bases outside the gene matches: 2. The CDR3 extends over 14 amino acids. CDR3 in DNA: TGTGCCAGCAGCTCAGGACAGGCTAATGAAAAACTGTTTTTT. Translation: CASSSGQANEKLFF. Full variable domain (missing parts from reference TRBV11-2 and TRBJ1-4): EAGVAQSPRYKIIEKRQSVAFWCNPISGHATLYWYQQILGQGPKLLIQFQNNGVVDDSQLPKDRFSAERLKGVDSTLKIQPAKLEDSAVYLCASSSGQANEKLFFGSGTQLSVL.

This clonotype showed up just a few times. The chain joins TRBV6-1 to TRBJ2-5; 7 bases map to TRBD2. Germline CDR1 reads MNHNS; CDR2 reads SASEGT. The CDR3 consists of 14 residues. The V gene end was trimmed by 7 bases and the J gene end by 5 bases; junction bases not matched to a gene: 10. CDR3 in amino acids: CASTIPGGGETQYF. CDR3 nucleotide sequence: TGTGCCAGCACGATCCCGGGGGGAGGGGAGACCCAGTACTTC.

This chain joins TRBV9 and TRBJ2-2; D is perhaps TRBD2 (7 bases). Trimming left V 4 bases short and J 6 bases short, with 13 bases between. The CDR3 extends over 14 amino acids. Per the germline V gene, CDR1 is SGDLS and CDR2 is YYNGEE. Written as DNA, the CDR3 is TGTGCCAGCAGCAAGGGGGGGGTGGCCGGGGAGCTGTTTTTT. Amino acids: CASSKGGVAGELFF.

The genes are TRBV28 and TRBJ2-1; D may be TRBD2 (5 bases). In germline, CDR1 is MDHEN, CDR2 SYDVKM. V shed 5 bases and J shed 7 bases, with 18 bases lying between them. The CDR3 covers 15 residues. CDR3 sequence reads: CASSHLYGELNEQFF. CDR3 in DNA: TGTGCCAGCAGTCACCTTTACGGGGAATTGAATGAGCAGTTCTTC.

This clonotype appeared many times. The chain recombines TRBV5-5 with TRBJ1-1; the match to TRBD1 covers 10 bases. Per germline, CDR1 SGHKS and CDR2 YYEKEE (reference sequence). J lost 0 bases, V lost 10 bases, and 9 bases had no gene match. This CDR3 contains 15 residues. CDR3 region: CASSTGTGVNTEAFF. The CDR3 DNA reads TGTGCCTCATCAACCGGGACAGGGGTGAACACTGAAGCTTTCTTT.

This clonotype appeared many times. The genes are TRBV2 and TRBJ2-1; tentative D call: TRBD2 (6 bases). This CDR3 region has 15 residues. Germline V gene sequence: CDR1 SNHLY, CDR2 FYNNEI. The V end was cut by 7 bases, the J end by 3 bases, with 16 bases between. This CDR3 is CASTELAGNYNEQFF. In nucleotides, the CDR3 is TGTGCCAGCACCGAACTGGCGGGGAACTACAATGAGCAGTTCTTC.

This clonotype was recorded at least ten times. The chain couples TRBV5-1 to TRBJ1-4, with a tentative D call TRBD1 (6 bases). The germline gives CDR1 SGHRS, CDR2 YFSETQ. The V and J ends lost 4 bases and 6 bases respectively, with 13 bases between them. The CDR3 is made up of 14 amino acids. The CDR3 here is CASSPGQEYEKLFF. The CDR3 DNA sequence: TGCGCCAGCAGCCCGGGACAAGAATATGAAAAACTGTTTTTT.

The chain employs TRBV5-1 and TRBJ2-7, with 10 positions matching TRBD1. This CDR3 comprises 15 residues. Looked up from germline, CDR1 is SGHRS and CDR2 is YFSETQ. V lost 6 bases and J lost 2; bases outside the gene matches: 8. This CDR3 is CASNTGTGVAYEQYF. In nucleotides, the CDR3 is TGCGCCAGCAACACCGGGACAGGGGTGGCCTACGAGCAGTACTTC.

J is TRBJ2-3 and V is TRBV10-1, with TRBD2 as a possible D gene (6 bases). Germline lookup yields CDR1 WNHNN and CDR2 SYGVQD (reference sequence). Trimming shortened V by 11 bases and J by 2 bases, and 14 bases separated the two germline ends. CDR3 length: 13 amino acids. The CDR3 spells CACGTGDTDTQYF. CDR3 coding DNA: TGCGCCTGCGGAACGGGGGACACAGATACGCAGTATTTT.

This clonotype came up many times. The V and J genes are TRBV5-1 and TRBJ2-5, with a weak D call TRBD1 (8 bases). This CDR3 is 15 amino acids long. V shed 4 bases and J shed 5 bases, with 18 bases lying between them. Germline CDR1 and CDR2: SGHRS and YFSETQ. The CDR3 loop reads CASSPDRGGAETQYF. The CDR3 DNA follows: TGCGCCAGCAGCCCAGACAGGGGAGGGGCGGAGACCCAGTACTTC. Full variable domain (rest looked up from reference TRBV5-1 and TRBJ2-5): KAGVTQTPRYLIKTRGQQVTLSCSPISGHRSVSWYQQTPGQGLQFLFEYFSETQRNKGNFPGRFSGRQFSNSRSEMNVSTLELGDSALYLCASSPDRGGAETQYFGPGTRLLVL.

This chain joins TRBV2 and TRBJ1-6; 10 bases align to TRBD1. In germline, CDR1 is SNHLY, CDR2 FYNNEI. V was pared by 8 bases and J by 10 bases, with 8 bases of the junction left unmatched. This CDR3 has 14 amino acids. This CDR3 reads CASGRDRGNSPLHF. The CDR3 region has the DNA TGTGCCAGCGGCCGGGACAGGGGAAACTCACCCCTCCACTTT.

This clonotype has only a few counts. The chain is built from TRBV15 and TRBJ2-7; D gene ambiguous. Germline loops: CDR1 LNHNV, CDR2 YYDKDF (reference sequence). The germline V and J ends were trimmed by 4 bases and 0 bases, with 13 bases remaining between them. This CDR3 spans 15 amino acids. The DNA of the CDR3 is TGTGCCACCAGCAACAGTGACTTCAGCTCCTACGAGCAGTACTTC. Amino acids: CATSNSDFSSYEQYF.

This clonotype was seen a few times. The chain has TRBV5-5 and TRBJ2-2, with TRBD2 identical over 12 bases. CDR3 size: 16 residues. The germline CDR1 and CDR2 sequences are SGHKS and YYEKEE (reference sequence). Trimming removed 5 bases from V and 7 bases from J; junction bases left unmatched: 9. CDR3 in DNA: TGTGCCAGCAGTGCTACTAGCGGGGGGTTTGGCGGGGAGCTGTTTTTT. This codes for CASSATSGGFGGELFF. The variable domain in full, completed from reference TRBV5-5 and TRBJ2-2, reads DAGVTQSPTHLIKTRGQQVTLRCSPISGHKSVSWYQQVLGQGPQFIFQYYEKEERGRGNFPDRFSARQFPNYSSELNVNALLLGDSALYLCASSATSGGFGGELFFGEGSRLTVL.

This clonotype was detected only a few times. This sequence joins TRBV18 and TRBJ2-7; 8 bases map to TRBD1. The germline V gene has CDR1 KGHSH and CDR2 LQKENI. The CDR3 is made up of 14 amino acids. V lost 3 bases to trimming and J lost 2 bases; unmatched junction nucleotides: 3. CDR3 bases: TGTGCCAGCTCACCGTCACAGGGGGCCTACGAGCAGTACTTC. It codes for CASSPSQGAYEQYF.

The V call is TRBV20-1, the J call TRBJ1-2; unclear D gene. CDR1 and CDR2 (germline): DFQATT, SNEGSKA (reference sequence). Between the trimmed V and J ends, which lost 0 bases and 8 bases, there was a span of 13 bases. The CDR3 runs to 13 residues. The chain's CDR3 is CSAREVAAGGYTF. CDR3 nucleotides: TGCAGTGCTAGAGAAGTTGCGGCGGGGGGCTACACCTTC.

About this clonotype: One end of the junction is discordant with germline, which a read error may explain. V gene TRBV20-1 combines with J gene TRBJ1-1; D is uncertain. The CDR3 consists of 16 residues. The germline V gene encodes CDR1 DFQATT and CDR2 SNEGSKA (reference sequence). CDR3 residues: CSAREPKNVLNSEDFF. For the CDR3, the DNA is TGCAGTGCTAGAGAGCCCAAAAATGTACTCAACTCTGAAGATTTCTTT.

The chain combines TRBV13 with TRBJ1-6, with a tentative D call TRBD1 (5 bases). The CDR3 runs to 17 residues. V dropped 3 bases and J dropped 0 bases, with 12 bases sitting between them. Germline values: CDR1 PRHDT, CDR2 FYEKMQ (reference sequence). The CDR3 loop reads CASSFQGYSSYNSPLHF. CDR3 coding DNA: TGTGCCAGCAGCTTCCAGGGTTATAGCTCCTATAATTCACCCCTCCACTTT.

In its sample, this clonotype was seen many times. This rearrangement joins TRBV6-1 to TRBJ1-1; TRBD1 matches at 9 bases. With V trimmed by 6 bases and J by 7 bases, 6 bases remained unmatched. The CDR3 spans 13 residues. CDR1 and CDR2 (germline): MNHNS, SASEGT. The CDR3 region is CASRLPDRGEAFF. CDR3 nucleotides: TGTGCCAGCAGACTCCCGGACAGGGGTGAAGCTTTCTTT.

The rearrangement links TRBV2 to TRBJ2-5; D call uncertain. CDR3 length equals 9 residues. CDR1 and CDR2 from the germline V gene are SNHLY and FYNNEI. CDR3 in DNA: TGTGGGTCGAAGAAGACCCAGTACTTC. Translated: CGSKKTQYF.

This clonotype was detected only a few times. The chain links TRBV7-8 to TRBJ1-5; D unclear. CDR1 is SGHVS, CDR2 FQNEAQ, per germline. This CDR3 comprises 14 residues. V gave up 5 bases and J gave up 8 bases, with 16 bases separating them. The CDR3 DNA sequence: TGTGCCAGCAGCGTACAGAGGGCGCGGGAGCCCCAGCATTTT. It is translated as CASSVQRAREPQHF.